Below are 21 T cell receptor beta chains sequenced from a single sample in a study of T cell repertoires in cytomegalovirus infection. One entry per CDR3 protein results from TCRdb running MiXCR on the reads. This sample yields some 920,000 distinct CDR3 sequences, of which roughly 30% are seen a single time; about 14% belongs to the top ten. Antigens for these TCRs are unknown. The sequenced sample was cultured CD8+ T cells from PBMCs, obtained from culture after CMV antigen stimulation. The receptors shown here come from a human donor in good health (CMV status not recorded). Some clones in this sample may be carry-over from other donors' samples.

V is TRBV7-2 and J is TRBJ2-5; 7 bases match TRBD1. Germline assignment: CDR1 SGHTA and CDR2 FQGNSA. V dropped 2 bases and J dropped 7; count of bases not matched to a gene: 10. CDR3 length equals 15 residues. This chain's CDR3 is CASSLTGAFTRTQYF. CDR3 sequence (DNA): TGTGCCAGCAGCTTAACAGGGGCCTTCACTCGGACCCAGTACTTC.

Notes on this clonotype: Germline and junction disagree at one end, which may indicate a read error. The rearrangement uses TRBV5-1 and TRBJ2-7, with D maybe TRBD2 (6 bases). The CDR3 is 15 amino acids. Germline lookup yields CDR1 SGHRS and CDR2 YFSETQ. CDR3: CASSLGREYIYEQYF. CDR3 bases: TGTGCCAGCAGCTTGGGTCGGGAGTATATCTACGAGCAGTACTTC.

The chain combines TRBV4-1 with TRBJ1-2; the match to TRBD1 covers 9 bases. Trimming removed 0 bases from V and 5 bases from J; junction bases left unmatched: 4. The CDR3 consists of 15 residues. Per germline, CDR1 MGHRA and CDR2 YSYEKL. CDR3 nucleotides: TGCGCCAGCAGCCAAGATAAAGGGACAGGGTATGGCTACACCTTC. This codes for CASSQDKGTGYGYTF.

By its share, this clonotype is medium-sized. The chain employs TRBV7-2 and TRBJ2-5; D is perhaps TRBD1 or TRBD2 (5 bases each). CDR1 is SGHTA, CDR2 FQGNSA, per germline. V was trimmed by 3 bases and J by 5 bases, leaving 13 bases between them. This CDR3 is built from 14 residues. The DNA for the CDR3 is TGTGCCAGCAGCTTGCCTACGGGGCGGGAGACCCAGTACTTC. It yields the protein CASSLPTGRETQYF.

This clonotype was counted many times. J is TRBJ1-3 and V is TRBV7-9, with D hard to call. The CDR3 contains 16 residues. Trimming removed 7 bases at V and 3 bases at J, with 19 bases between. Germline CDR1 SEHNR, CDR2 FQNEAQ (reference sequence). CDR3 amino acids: CASTQEQLAGGNTIYF. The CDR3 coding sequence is TGTGCCAGCACCCAAGAACAACTTGCTGGTGGAAACACCATATATTTT.

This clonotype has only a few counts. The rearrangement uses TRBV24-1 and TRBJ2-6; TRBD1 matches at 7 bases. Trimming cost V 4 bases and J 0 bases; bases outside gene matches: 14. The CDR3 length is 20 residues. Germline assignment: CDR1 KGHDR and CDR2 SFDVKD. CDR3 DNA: TGTGCCACCAGTGACCCTTTTAGGGGGACAGTACCCTCTGGGGCCAACGTCCTGACTTTC. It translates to CATSDPFRGTVPSGANVLTF.

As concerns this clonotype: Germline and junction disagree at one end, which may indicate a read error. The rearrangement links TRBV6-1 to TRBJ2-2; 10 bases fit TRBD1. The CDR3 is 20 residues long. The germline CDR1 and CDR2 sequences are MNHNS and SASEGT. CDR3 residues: CASSDPPDRGLTIGTGEQFF. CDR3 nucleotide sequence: TGTGCCAGCAGTGACCCCCCCGACAGGGGGCTTACTATTGGCACCGGGGAGCAGTTTTTT.

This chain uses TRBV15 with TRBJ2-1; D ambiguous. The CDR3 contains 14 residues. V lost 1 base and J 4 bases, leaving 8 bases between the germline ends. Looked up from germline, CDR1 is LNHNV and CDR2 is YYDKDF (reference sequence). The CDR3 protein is CATSRALGYNEQFF. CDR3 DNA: TGTGCCACCAGCAGAGCCCTAGGATACAATGAGCAGTTCTTC. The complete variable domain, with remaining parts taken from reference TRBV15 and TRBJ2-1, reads DAMVIQNPRYQVTQFGKPVTLSCSQTLNHNVMYWYQQKSSQAPKLLFHYYDKDFNNEADTPDNFQSRRPNTSFCFLDIRSPGLGDTAMYLCATSRALGYNEQFFGPGTRLTVL.

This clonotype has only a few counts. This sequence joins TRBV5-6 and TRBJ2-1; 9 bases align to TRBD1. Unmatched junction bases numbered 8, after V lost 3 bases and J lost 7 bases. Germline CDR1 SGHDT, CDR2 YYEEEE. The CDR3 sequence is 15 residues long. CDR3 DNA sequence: TGTGCCAGCAGCTCCGGGACAGGGAGTTGGAATGAGCAGTTCTTC. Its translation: CASSSGTGSWNEQFF.

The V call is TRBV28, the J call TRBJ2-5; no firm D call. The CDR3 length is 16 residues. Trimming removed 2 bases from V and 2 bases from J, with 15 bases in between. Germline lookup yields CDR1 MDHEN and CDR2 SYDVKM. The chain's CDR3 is CASSLLQTLGQETQYF. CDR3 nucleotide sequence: TGTGCCAGCAGTTTACTGCAGACTCTTGGGCAAGAGACCCAGTACTTC.

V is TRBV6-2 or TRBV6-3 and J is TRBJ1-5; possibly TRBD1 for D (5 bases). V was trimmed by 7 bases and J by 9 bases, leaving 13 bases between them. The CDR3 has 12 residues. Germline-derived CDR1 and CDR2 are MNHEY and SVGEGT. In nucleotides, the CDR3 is TGTGCCAGCAATCCCCCGGGGGGGCCCCAGCATTTT. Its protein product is CASNPPGGPQHF.

In nucleotides, the CDR3 is TGTGCCAGCAGCCCCCGCACCGGGACATGGATCACTGAAGCTTTCTTT. This translates into CASSPRTGTWITEAFF. The genes are TRBV7-9 and TRBJ1-1; D perhaps matches TRBD1 (6 bases). V dropped 5 bases and J dropped 4 bases, with 20 bases sitting between them. Germline V CDR1 and CDR2: SEHNR, FQNEAQ (reference sequence). CDR3 length equals 16 residues.

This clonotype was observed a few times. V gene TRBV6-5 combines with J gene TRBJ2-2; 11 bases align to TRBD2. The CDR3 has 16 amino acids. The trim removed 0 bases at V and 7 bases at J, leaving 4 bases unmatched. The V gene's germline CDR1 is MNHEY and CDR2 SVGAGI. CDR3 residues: CASSYSSGGAVGELFF. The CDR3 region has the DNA TGTGCCAGCAGTTACTCTAGCGGGGGGGCCGTCGGGGAGCTGTTTTTT.

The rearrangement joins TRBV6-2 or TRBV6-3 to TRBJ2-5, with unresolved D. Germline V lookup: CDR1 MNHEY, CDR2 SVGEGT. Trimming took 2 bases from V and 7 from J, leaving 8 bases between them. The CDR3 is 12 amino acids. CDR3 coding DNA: TGTGCCAGCAGTTACCCCGTCCCGACCCAGTACTTC. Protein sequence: CASSYPVPTQYF.

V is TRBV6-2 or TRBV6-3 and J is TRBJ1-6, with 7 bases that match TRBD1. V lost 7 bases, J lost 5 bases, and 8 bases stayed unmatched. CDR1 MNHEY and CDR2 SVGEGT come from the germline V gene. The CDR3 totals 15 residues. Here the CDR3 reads CASTWGQTDNSPLHF. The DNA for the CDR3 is TGTGCCAGCACCTGGGGACAGACGGATAATTCACCCCTCCACTTT.

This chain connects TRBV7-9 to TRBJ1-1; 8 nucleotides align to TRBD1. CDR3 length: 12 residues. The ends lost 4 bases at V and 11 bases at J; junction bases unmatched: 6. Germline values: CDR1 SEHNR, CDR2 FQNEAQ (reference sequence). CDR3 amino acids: CASSWTGRGAFF. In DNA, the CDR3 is TGTGCCAGCAGCTGGACAGGGCGGGGGGCTTTCTTT. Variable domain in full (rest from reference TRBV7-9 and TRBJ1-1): DTGVSQNPRHKITKRGQNVTFRCDPISEHNRLYWYRQTLGQGPEFLTYFQNEAQLEKSRLLSDRFSAERPKGSFSTLEIQRTEQGDSAMYLCASSWTGRGAFFGQGTRLTVV.

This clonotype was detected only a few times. The CDR3 sequence: CASSGRDRGADTQYF. Written as DNA, the CDR3 is TGTGCCAGCAGTGGCCGGGACAGGGGTGCAGATACGCAGTATTTT. This sequence joins TRBV12-3 or TRBV12-4 and TRBJ2-3, with 10 nucleotides matching TRBD1. V shed 5 bases, J shed 4 bases, and the junction held 6 bases outside the gene matches. The CDR3 has 15 residues.

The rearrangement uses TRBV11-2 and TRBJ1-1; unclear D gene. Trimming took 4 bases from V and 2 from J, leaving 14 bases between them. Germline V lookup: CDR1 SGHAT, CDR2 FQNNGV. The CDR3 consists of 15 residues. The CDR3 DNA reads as TGTGCCAGCAGCTACTGGGATGGTGGAAACACTGAAGCTTTCTTT. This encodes CASSYWDGGNTEAFF.

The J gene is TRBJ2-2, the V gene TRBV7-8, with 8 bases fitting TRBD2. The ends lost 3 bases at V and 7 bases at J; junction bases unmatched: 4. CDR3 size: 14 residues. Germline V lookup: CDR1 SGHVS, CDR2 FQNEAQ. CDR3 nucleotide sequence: TGTGCCAGCAGCTTGCGGGGGGCCAGCGGGGAGCTGTTTTTT. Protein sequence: CASSLRGASGELFF.

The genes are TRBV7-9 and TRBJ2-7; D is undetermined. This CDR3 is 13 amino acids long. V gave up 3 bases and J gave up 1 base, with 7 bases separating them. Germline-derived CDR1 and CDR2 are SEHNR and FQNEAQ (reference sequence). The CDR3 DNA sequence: TGTGCCAGCAGCTTTGAACAGTCCTACGAGCAGTACGTC. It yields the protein CASSFEQSYEQYV.

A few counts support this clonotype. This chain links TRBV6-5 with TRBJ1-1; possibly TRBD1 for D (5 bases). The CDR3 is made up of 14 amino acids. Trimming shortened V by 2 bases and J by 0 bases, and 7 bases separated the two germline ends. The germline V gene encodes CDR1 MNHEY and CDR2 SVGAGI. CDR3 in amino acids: CASSYMGVNTEAFF. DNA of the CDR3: TGTGCCAGCAGTTACATGGGGGTGAACACTGAAGCTTTCTTT.